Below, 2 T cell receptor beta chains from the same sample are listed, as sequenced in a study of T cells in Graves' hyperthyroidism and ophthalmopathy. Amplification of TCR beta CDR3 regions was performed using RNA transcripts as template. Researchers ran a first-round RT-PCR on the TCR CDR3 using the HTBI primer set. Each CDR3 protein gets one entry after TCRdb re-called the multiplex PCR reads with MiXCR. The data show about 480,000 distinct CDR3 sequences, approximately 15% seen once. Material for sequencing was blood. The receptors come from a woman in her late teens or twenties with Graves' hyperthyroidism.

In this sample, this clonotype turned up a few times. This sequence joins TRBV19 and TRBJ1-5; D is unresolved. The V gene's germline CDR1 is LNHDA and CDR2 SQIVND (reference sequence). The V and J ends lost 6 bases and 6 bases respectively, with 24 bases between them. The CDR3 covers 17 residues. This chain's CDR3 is CASRSISGSSRSQPQHF. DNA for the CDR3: TGTGCCAGTAGATCTATCTCGGGGTCCTCGAGGAGTCAGCCCCAGCATTTT.

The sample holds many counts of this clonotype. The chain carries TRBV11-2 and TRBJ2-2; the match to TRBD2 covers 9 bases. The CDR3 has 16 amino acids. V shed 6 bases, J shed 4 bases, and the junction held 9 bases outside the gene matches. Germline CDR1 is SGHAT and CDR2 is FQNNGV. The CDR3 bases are TGTGCCAGCAGACACGGGACTAGCTTAACCACCGGGGAGCTGTTTTTT. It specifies CASRHGTSLTTGELFF.